This T cell receptor beta chain was retrieved from a study of cytomegalovirus exposure and HLA in healthy donors. Study-level points and caveats: Sequencing depth across donors, presence/absence analyses assumed, was roughly uniform. DRB1 showed the most TCR associations and HLA-C the fewest in a later analysis, as rates varied by HLA locus. Later analysis identified a missense DCLRE1C variant that was linked to TCR beta V- and J-gene trimming.

This clone showed up just once. Its antigen remains unidentified. Healthy bone marrow donors made up the donors. Both 60 Vbeta primers and 13 Jbeta primers went into the PCR. Profiling relied on immunoSEQ multiplex PCR, and the TCRdb table lists in-frame clones only, not all of them. The data show roughly 190,000 clones, approximately 70% seen once. Sequencing was done on a sample of PBMCs. The sequence was obtained from a woman in her thirties in good health and CMV-seropositive.

The CDR3 nucleotides read TGCGCCAGCAGCTTGGGGCAATCTGGGACTAGCGGGAGGCCTTTGAACACCGGGGAGCTGTTTTTT. Amino acid sequence: CASSLGQSGTSGRPLNTGELFF. The rearrangement links TRBV5-1 to TRBJ2-2; 15 bases map to TRBD2. Germline V gene lookup returns CDR1 SGHRS and CDR2 YFSETQ. The CDR3 consists of 22 residues. With V trimmed by 0 bases and J by 1 base, 13 bases remained unmatched.